Judged by abundance, the clone carrying this TCR beta chain is medium-sized (0.01 to 0.1%). TCRdb redid the calling of the 5' RACE reads with MiXCR, one entry per CDR3 protein. The data show roughly 50,000 distinct CDR3 sequences, 7% to 10% seen once. This sample is drawn from a study of early T cells in non-severe SARS-CoV-2 infection. Turning to the study itself: Chains stayed unpaired after sequencing of bulk RNA from unsorted whole blood.

Trimming cost V 8 bases and J 2 bases, with 12 bases left between them. This CDR3 has 14 residues. The chain recombines TRBV12-3 or TRBV12-4 with TRBJ2-2; D may be TRBD2 (5 bases). The sample comprised whole blood. The clonotype was recovered from an adult who was a healthcare worker with PCR-confirmed SARS-CoV-2 infection or an uninfected control (not recorded which). The CDR3 bases are TGTGCCAGCCGTGGACTTTTAAACACCGGGGAGCTGTTTTTT. Its protein is CASRGLLNTGELFF.